This T cell receptor (beta chain) was sequenced during a study of chemoradiotherapy in HPV16-positive cancers. A remark on this clone: What it recognizes is unknown.

Libraries were prepared by immunoSEQ multiplex PCR; TCRdb keeps only in-frame clonotypes and omits some of them. Of fewer than 40,000 clones listed, about 91% were seen once; the top ten hold roughly 4.4%. General study points: Candidate HPV-specific clones and E7-related TCR motifs grew in tumor during treatment.

Looked up from germline, CDR1 is MNHNY and CDR2 is SVGAGI (reference sequence). J lost 4 bases, V lost 6 bases, and 8 bases had no gene match. The length of the CDR3 is 14 residues. Sample: blood, taken from a patient who underwent chemoradiotherapy. The chain links TRBV6-6 to TRBJ1-2; 7 bases agree with TRBD1. The TCR originated in a human donor with HPV-associated anogenital cancer. The CDR3 DNA sequence: TGTGCCAGCAGGAACCTACGGGACAGCTATGGCTACACCTTC. Protein: CASRNLRDSYGYTF.